Below, 15 T cell receptor beta chains from the same sample are listed, as sequenced in a study of T cell responses to AZD1222 COVID-19 vaccine. Generated by immunoSEQ multiplex PCR, the TCRdb table keeps only in-frame clones and is missing some. The sample consists of 150,000 to 200,000 clones, about 92% of them appearing once. This sample comprised peripheral blood, obtained on day 0 of AZD1222 vaccination. The receptors originated from an adult in good health.

This clone appeared once. The rearrangement uses TRBV5-5 and TRBJ2-7; 12 bases map to TRBD2. The V and J ends lost 4 bases and 0 bases, in that order; junction bases with no gene match: 8. Germline V lookup: CDR1 SGHKS, CDR2 YYEKEE (reference sequence). The CDR3 length is 17 residues. Here the CDR3 reads CASSAYRLAGDSYEQYF. The CDR3 region has the DNA TGTGCCAGCAGCGCCTACCGACTAGCGGGAGACTCCTACGAGCAGTACTTC. Drawing the rest from reference TRBV5-5 and TRBJ2-7, the complete variable domain is DAGVTQSPTHLIKTRGQQVTLRCSPISGHKSVSWYQQVLGQGPQFIFQYYEKEERGRGNFPDRFSARQFPNYSSELNVNALLLGDSALYLCASSAYRLAGDSYEQYFGPGTRLTVT.

The gene calls are TRBV5-1 and TRBJ1-2; 9 bases agree with TRBD1. V lost 2 bases and J lost 14; bases outside the gene matches: 13. The CDR3 length is 14 residues. In germline, CDR1 is SGHRS, CDR2 YFSETQ. In nucleotides, the CDR3 is TGCGCCAGCAGCTTCTCTACCGGGACAGGGTTTACGACCTTC. Translation gives CASSFSTGTGFTTF.

The CDR3 coding sequence is TGTGCCAGTAGCAATACCGGGGTCTCCTACGAGCAGTACTTC. It is translated as CASSNTGVSYEQYF. The chain couples TRBV19 to TRBJ2-7, with D perhaps TRBD2 (5 bases). Per the germline V gene, CDR1 is LNHDA and CDR2 is SQIVND (reference sequence). V lost 6 bases and J 0 bases, leaving 12 bases between the germline ends. The CDR3 is made up of 14 amino acids.

The rearrangement joins TRBV18 to TRBJ1-1; D not resolved. CDR3 length: 15 amino acids. Deletions cut 6 bases from V and 0 bases from J, with 14 bases between. Germline V CDR1 and CDR2: KGHSH, LQKENI. The CDR3 is CASSIPAVMNTEAFF. The CDR3, as DNA: TGTGCCAGCTCGATCCCGGCAGTAATGAACACTGAAGCTTTCTTT. Full variable domain (outside the CDR3, taken from reference TRBV18 and TRBJ1-1): NAGVMQNPRHLVRRRGQEARLRCSPMKGHSHVYWYRQLPEEGLKFMVYLQKENIIDESGMPKERFSAEFPKEGPSILRIQQVVRGDSAAYFCASSIPAVMNTEAFFGQGTRLTVV.

The V and J genes are TRBV5-1 and TRBJ1-4; D is unclear. Trimming took 3 bases from V and 3 from J, leaving 12 bases between them. Germline V gene sequence: CDR1 SGHRS, CDR2 YFSETQ. The CDR3 consists of 15 residues. This CDR3 reads CASSSSRQPNEKLFF. CDR3 nucleotide sequence: TGCGCCAGCAGCTCCTCCCGGCAGCCTAATGAAAAACTGTTTTTT. Full variable domain (missing parts from reference TRBV5-1 and TRBJ1-4): KAGVTQTPRYLIKTRGQQVTLSCSPISGHRSVSWYQQTPGQGLQFLFEYFSETQRNKGNFPGRFSGRQFSNSRSEMNVSTLELGDSALYLCASSSSRQPNEKLFFGSGTQLSVL.

The V and J genes are TRBV15 and TRBJ1-4, with 7 positions matching TRBD1. This CDR3 comprises 13 residues. With 1 base clipped from V and 8 bases from J, the junction kept 1 base outside the gene matches. CDR1 and CDR2 from the germline V gene are LNHNV and YYDKDF (reference sequence). CDR3 sequence reads: CATSRVDREKLFF. The CDR3 DNA reads TGTGCCACCAGCAGAGTGGACAGGGAAAAACTGTTTTTT. Based on the CDR3 plus reference TRBV15 and TRBJ1-4, the full variable domain is DAMVIQNPRYQVTQFGKPVTLSCSQTLNHNVMYWYQQKSSQAPKLLFHYYDKDFNNEADTPDNFQSRRPNTSFCFLDIRSPGLGDTAMYLCATSRVDREKLFFGSGTQLSVL.

The V gene is TRBV5-1, the J gene TRBJ1-1; a possible D gene is TRBD1 (6 bases). This CDR3 region has 15 residues. Between the trimmed V and J ends, which lost 6 bases and 2 bases, there was a span of 17 bases. Germline V lookup: CDR1 SGHRS, CDR2 YFSETQ. The CDR3 here is CASKAPRGTNTEAFF. DNA for the CDR3: TGCGCCAGCAAGGCCCCCAGGGGAACCAACACTGAAGCTTTCTTT.

This sequence joins TRBV6-5 and TRBJ2-1; 7 bases align to TRBD1. Trimming cost V 5 bases and J 9 bases; bases outside gene matches: 10. The CDR3 totals 14 residues. The V gene's germline CDR1 is MNHEY and CDR2 SVGAGI. The CDR3 spells CASSTPRQGSEQFF. The CDR3, as DNA: TGTGCCAGCAGTACCCCCCGACAGGGTTCTGAGCAGTTCTTC.

V is TRBV5-4 and J is TRBJ2-3; 8 bases agree with TRBD2. The V gene end was trimmed by 4 bases and the J gene end by 1 base; junction bases not matched to a gene: 2. The CDR3 runs to 14 residues. The V gene's germline CDR1 is SGHNT and CDR2 YYREEE (reference sequence). In DNA, the CDR3 is TGTGCCAGCAGCGCGACTAGCGGCACAGATACGCAGTATTTT. Protein product: CASSATSGTDTQYF.

The chain couples TRBV5-6 to TRBJ2-2, with a tentative D call TRBD1 (5 bases). V lost 4 bases and J 7 bases, leaving 11 bases between the germline ends. There are 13 residues in the CDR3. CDR1 is SGHDT, CDR2 YYEEEE, per germline. CDR3 DNA sequence: TGTGCCAGCAGCCCCCCAGGGCGCGGGGAGCTGTTTTTT. It codes for CASSPPGRGELFF.

This clone is a singleton in its sample. The chain recombines TRBV3-1 (or the pseudogene TRBV3-2) with TRBJ2-7; TRBD1 matches at 11 bases. CDR1 is LGHDT and CDR2 is YNNKEL in the germline V gene (reference sequence). V trimming: 8 bases; J trimming: 2 bases; junction bases outside the gene matches: 5. The CDR3 is 14 residues long. The CDR3 spells CASQKDRGPYEQYF. Here the CDR3 DNA reads TGTGCCAGCCAAAAGGACAGGGGGCCCTACGAGCAGTACTTC.

The table lists this clone with a count of one. The CDR3 DNA sequence: TGTGCCAGCAGCCAAGATCTTTTATATACGCAGTATTTT. This translates into CASSQDLLYTQYF. The V and J genes are TRBV4-2 and TRBJ2-3; no firm D call. CDR3 length equals 13 residues. The germline CDR1 and CDR2 sequences are LGHNA and YNFKEQ. V was pared by 0 bases and J by 7 bases, with 8 bases between.

The CDR3 reads CASSIGQRPNYGYTF. In nucleotides, the CDR3 is TGCGCCAGCAGCATTGGACAGAGGCCTAACTATGGCTACACCTTC. The chain employs TRBV5-1 and TRBJ1-2; D perhaps matches TRBD1 (6 bases). Trimming left V 4 bases short and J 0 bases short, with 13 bases between. CDR1 is SGHRS and CDR2 is YFSETQ in the germline V gene. This CDR3 contains 15 residues.

CDR3 coding DNA: TGTGCCAGCAGCCCCTCAGGGTGGGACACTGAAGCTTTCTTT. It encodes CASSPSGWDTEAFF. This sequence joins TRBV5-6 and TRBJ1-1; TRBD1 might be the D (5 bases). From germline, CDR1 is SGHDT and CDR2 YYEEEE. Trimming removed 4 bases at V and 3 bases at J, with 13 bases between. The CDR3 loop spans 14 amino acids.

This chain uses TRBV7-8 with TRBJ1-5; TRBD1 matches at 7 bases. The CDR3 is 14 amino acids. Germline CDR1 and CDR2: SGHVS and FQNEAQ. V lost 5 bases to trimming and J lost 7 bases; unmatched junction nucleotides: 8. The CDR3 here is CASSAWDSLQPQHF. The DNA for the CDR3 is TGTGCCAGCAGCGCCTGGGACAGTCTCCAGCCCCAGCATTTT. Complete variable domain (other parts from reference TRBV7-8 and TRBJ1-5): GAGVSQSPRYKVAKRGQDVALRCDPISGHVSLFWYQQALGQGPEFLTYFQNEAQLDKSGLPSDRFFAERPEGSVSTLKIQRTQQEDSAVYLCASSAWDSLQPQHFGDGTRLSIL.